The source of this T cell receptor beta chain is a study of blood T cell repertoires in COVID-19 (dated by TCRdb to the early 2020s). With regard to the full study: Samples covering the acute and convalescent phases of COVID-19 were provided by collaborators in the United States, Italy and Spain. The prospective study material was composed of cDNA or gDNA derived from T cells, B-cell-depleted T cells, or PBMCs. Subjects who had been exposed to COVID-19, were actively infected with it, or had recovered from it provided the deeply sampled blood TCRbeta repertoires that made up the dataset. The repertoires were made available in a free public database intended to serve as a resource for research on the immune response to SARS-CoV-2. The samples were drawn from two sources: the first 160 participants of the ongoing ImmuneRACE study, and 950 to 1,500 subjects contributed by 6 global collaborators. Sample metadata almost always included a de-identified subject ID, COVID-19 status, age in years and sex. Where available, HLA class I and class II types were obtained from metadata supplied by the sample provider rather than from assay-based typing.

As to this clone: Its antigen remains undetermined. It has no much larger one-base neighbor in the sample; base qualities were not kept.

The paper as a whole reports these results and caveats: How much clinical and demographic metadata was included differed by source and by participant, and the metadata was provided uncurated.

TCRbeta CDR3 regions were amplified from genomic DNA using the immunoSEQ Assay, a bias-controlled multiplex PCR. The original methods were these. Within the assay, amplification of reference gene primers was used to estimate how many nucleated cells each sample contained. To quantify the absolute abundance of each unique TCRbeta CDR3 rearrangement, sequence reads were collapsed and filtered. Productive Simpson clonality was computed per sample as the square root of Simpson's diversity index over productive rearrangements. TCRdb mirrors the immuneACCESS table, restricted to in-frame sequences. Some clones are absent from its copies; in checked studies, under half trace to an unresolved V gene, and the reason for the others is unknown. V, J and clone size were drawn from that table, and D and trimming were deduced from the DNA. In all, the sample holds 270,000 or so clones, and around 83% of those were seen once. Less than 8.5% of the sample goes to the ten largest clones.

V gives up 6 bases and J gives up 0 bases, and the segment between their germline ends measures 9 bases. The CDR3 goes from the cysteine to the phenylalanine over 15 residues. The DNA shown is the 45-base CDR3, in frame from base 1. Per the germline V gene, SGHTA is the CDR1 and FQGNSA is the CDR2. Participants in the prospective study were aged about 18 to 95 years, lived in about two dozen United States geographic areas, and enrolled through a virtual design. In the prospective study, participants were assigned to cohorts based on the clinical history participants reported in a screening survey and a study questionnaire. Exposed participants had been in contact, within 2 weeks of entering the study, with a person who had a PCR-confirmed or clinician-diagnosed case of COVID-19. In the prospective study, whole blood, serum and a nasopharyngeal or oropharyngeal swab were collected from each participant by mobile phlebotomists. Prospective study participants could optionally give additional blood draws and questionnaires over an approximately two-month period. Blood samples from the prospective study were shipped frozen or at room temperature prior to DNA extraction.

The V and J segments used are TRBV7-2 and TRBJ2-6, with the D gene call left open. The sequence was obtained from a woman aged 45-59 years who had been exposed to COVID-19. Sample: PBMCs or T cells enriched from blood (not recorded which). The DNA is as follows: TGTGCCAGCAGTCGAGGAAACTCTGGGGCCAACGTCCTGACTTTC. The translation is CASSRGNSGANVLTF. Reference TRBV7-2 and TRBJ2-6 genes cover what lies past the CDR3, so the full variable domain is GAGVSQSPSNKVTEKGKDVELRCDPISGHTALYWYRQSLGQGLEFLIYFQGNSAPDKSGLPSDRFSAERTGGSVSTLTIQRTQQEDSAVYLCASSRGNSGANVLTFGAGSRLTVL.